Listed here is a single T cell receptor (beta chain). Its antigen remains unidentified. The sample holds no much larger clone one base away, and base qualities are not on file. TCRbeta CDR3 regions were amplified from genomic DNA using the immunoSEQ Assay, a bias-controlled multiplex PCR. Regarding the original processing steps: Within the assay, amplification of reference gene primers was used to estimate how many nucleated cells each sample contained. To quantify the absolute abundance of each unique TCRbeta CDR3 rearrangement, sequence reads were collapsed and filtered. For each sample, productive Simpson clonality was calculated as the square root of Simpson's diversity index over productive rearrangements. The table comes from immuneACCESS by way of TCRdb, which keeps in-frame sequences with V and J called. Part of the clones is missing from these tables; in studies checked, under half for an unresolved V gene and the rest for unknown reasons. From that table come the V and J calls and clone size; the DNA was used to work out D and trimming. Counted in this sample were some 270,000 clones; roughly 84% of them appeared once. The top ten constitute 1.5% of the sample.

The data belong to a study of blood T cell repertoires in COVID-19 (dated by TCRdb to about 2020). Study-wide context: Samples covering the acute and convalescent phases of COVID-19 were provided by collaborators in the United States, Italy and Spain. Where HLA class I and class II types were available, the types were taken from metadata supplied by the sample provider, not from assay-based typing. A de-identified subject ID, COVID-19 status, age in years and sex were almost always included in the sample metadata. The samples were drawn from two sources: the first 160 participants of the ongoing ImmuneRACE study, and 1,000 to 1,500 subjects contributed by 6 global collaborators. The repertoires were released in a freely available public database intended as a resource for research on the immune response to SARS-CoV-2. The prospective study material was composed of cDNA or gDNA derived from T cells, B-cell-depleted T cells, or PBMCs. The dataset comprised deeply sampled blood TCRbeta repertoires from subjects exposed to, actively infected with, or recovered from COVID-19.

From the cysteine up to the phenylalanine, the CDR3 has a length of 15 residues. Only CDR3 DNA remains: 45 bases, in frame from the first base. CDR1 and CDR2, per the germline V gene (reference sequence), are LGHDT and YNNKEL. The germline V end is reduced by 2 bases and the J end by 6 bases; junction bases left unmatched: 5. On the study overall, not on this receptor specifically: The quantity of clinical and demographic metadata differed by source and by participant and was supplied without curation.

Samples from volunteer blood donors who had recovered from COVID-19 were contributed by a second Seattle source. Collaborating institutions collected whole blood in K2EDTA tubes following their own protocols. For TCRbeta analysis, collaborators shipped samples as frozen whole blood, isolated PBMCs, or DNA extracted from either of those sample types. The sequenced sample consisted of peripheral blood. This clonotype originated in a woman aged 40 to 50 who had recovered from COVID-19. The sequence is built from TRBV3-1 (or the pseudogene TRBV3-2) and TRBJ2-2; TRBD1 matches 8 bases in the middle. The nucleotide sequence reads TGTGCCAGCAGCCAACTTAGGACAGGGCCCGGGGAGCTGTTTTTT. This encodes CASSQLRTGPGELFF.